This T cell receptor beta chain was obtained from a study of blood T cell repertoires in COVID-19. This clone has just one count. Trimming cost V 5 bases and J 4 bases, with 12 bases left between them. Germline CDR1 reads MNHEY; CDR2 reads SVGAGI. The CDR3 spans 14 residues. Original processing notes: Reference gene primer amplification gave estimated nucleated cell counts. TCRdb's copy holds only in-frame clones and misses some; the assay was immunoSEQ multiplex PCR. V and J calls and clone size are those listed in that table; D and trimming were worked out from the DNA. The profile covers approximately 300,000 clones, with around nine tenths appearing a single time and roughly 10% taken by the ten largest.

The sequencing input was peripheral blood. The origin of this receptor is a woman in her twenties or thirties with COVID-19, enrolled during active disease. The chain is built from TRBV6-5 and TRBJ1-3, with D possibly being TRBD1 (5 bases). CDR3 bases: TGTGCCAGCAGTCCAGGGTTTACCGGAAACACCATATATTTT. Protein: CASSPGFTGNTIYF.